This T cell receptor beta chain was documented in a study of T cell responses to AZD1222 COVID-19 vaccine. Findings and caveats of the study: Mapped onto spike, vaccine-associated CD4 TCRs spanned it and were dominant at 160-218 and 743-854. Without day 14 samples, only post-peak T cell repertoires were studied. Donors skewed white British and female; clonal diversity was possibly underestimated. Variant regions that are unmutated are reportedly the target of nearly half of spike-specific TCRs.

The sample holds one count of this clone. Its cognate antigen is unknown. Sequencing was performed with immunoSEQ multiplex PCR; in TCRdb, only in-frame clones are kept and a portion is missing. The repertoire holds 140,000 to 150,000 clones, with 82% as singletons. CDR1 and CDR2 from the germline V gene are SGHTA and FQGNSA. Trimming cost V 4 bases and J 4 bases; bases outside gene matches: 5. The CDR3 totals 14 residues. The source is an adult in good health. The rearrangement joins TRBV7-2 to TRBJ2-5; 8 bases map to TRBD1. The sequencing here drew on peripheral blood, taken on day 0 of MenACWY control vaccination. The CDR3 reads CASSSYQGAETQYF. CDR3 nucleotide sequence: TGTGCCAGCAGCTCGTACCAGGGGGCAGAGACCCAGTACTTC.